Listed here are 5 T cell receptor beta chains from one sample, sequenced in a study of blood T cell repertoires in COVID-19. The method was immunoSEQ multiplex PCR; TCRdb's version includes in-frame clones alone and lacks a portion of them. This sample has roughly 120,000 clones; roughly 85% occur once, and the top ten carry around 3%. The specimen was peripheral blood. These receptors were taken from a woman older than 75 with COVID-19, enrolled during active disease.

This clone was detected once. This chain uses TRBV19 with TRBJ1-5; D might be TRBD1 (5 bases). Trimming shortened V by 1 base and J by 2 bases, and 12 bases separated the two germline ends. CDR1 LNHDA and CDR2 SQIVND come from the germline V gene (reference sequence). This CDR3 has 16 residues. The CDR3 here is CASSIGGSLRNQPQHF. Here the CDR3 DNA reads TGTGCCAGTAGTATAGGGGGCAGTTTACGCAATCAGCCCCAGCATTTT.

The chain has TRBV29-1 and TRBJ1-5, with 8 bases fitting TRBD1. Germline assignment: CDR1 SQVTM and CDR2 ANQGSEA. The CDR3 sequence is 13 residues long. The trim removed 4 bases at V and 5 bases at J, leaving 4 bases unmatched. In nucleotides, the CDR3 is TGCAGCGTTGCGACAGGGGTGGATCAGCCCCAGCATTTT. This encodes CSVATGVDQPQHF.

The CDR3 DNA is TGTGCCAGCAGTTTTCTGGGGAGCTCCTACAATGAGCAGTTCTTC. It is translated as CASSFLGSSYNEQFF. The chain couples TRBV28 to TRBJ2-1; D might be TRBD2 (5 bases). The V end lost 3 bases, the J end lost 0 bases, and 9 bases lay between the germline ends. CDR3 length equals 15 residues. CDR1 and CDR2 from the germline V gene are MDHEN and SYDVKM.

The rearrangement uses TRBV5-6 and TRBJ2-7; 7 bases map to TRBD1. The length of the CDR3 is 14 residues. Germline trimming cut 6 bases from V and 1 base from J; bases unmatched to any gene: 7. Per germline, CDR1 SGHDT and CDR2 YYEEEE. CDR3 DNA: TGTGCCAGCACCTTTAACAGGGGATCCTACGAGCAGTACTTC. Translated: CASTFNRGSYEQYF.

The chain joins TRBV11-1 to TRBJ2-1; TRBD2 matches at 10 bases. The V and J ends lost 1 base and 9 bases, in that order; junction bases with no gene match: 9. Germline assignment: CDR1 SGHAT and CDR2 FQDESV (reference sequence). The CDR3 runs 16 residues. DNA for the CDR3: TGTGCCAGCAGCTTAGGAGTACTAGCGGGATCGGGTGAGCAGTTCTTC. This codes for CASSLGVLAGSGEQFF.